The next 30 T cell receptor beta chains were all read from a single sample in a study of blood T cell repertoires in COVID-19. Profiled with immunoSEQ multiplex PCR; TCRdb holds only in-frame clones, not every one. The profile shows approximately 85,000 clones, roughly 90% of them singletons. Sequencing was done on a sample of peripheral blood. Receptors originate from a woman aged 45-59 years with active or convalescent COVID-19.

This clone has just one count. The genes are TRBV7-2 and TRBJ2-7; tentative D call: TRBD1 (7 bases). Germline V lookup: CDR1 SGHTA, CDR2 FQGNSA. The CDR3 is 16 amino acids. Deletions cut 4 bases from V and 3 bases from J, with 19 bases between. The CDR3 DNA is TGTGCCAGCAGCTCCTTGGGGGGACAGAGACTCTACGAGCAGTACTTC. This gives the protein CASSSLGGQRLYEQYF.

The V and J genes are TRBV7-9 and TRBJ1-1; D might be TRBD1 (5 bases). The CDR3 length is 14 residues. The V gene lost 1 base and the J gene lost 4 bases, with 10 bases spanning the gap. Germline loops: CDR1 SEHNR, CDR2 FQNEAQ (reference sequence). This chain's CDR3 is CASSLVRAATEAFF. The CDR3 DNA sequence: TGTGCCAGCAGCTTAGTCAGGGCGGCCACTGAAGCTTTCTTT.

The chain employs TRBV9 and TRBJ2-4; 15 bases are a match to TRBD2. The CDR3 runs to 18 residues. J gave up 2 bases and V 4 bases, and 7 bases lay outside the gene matches. Germline lookup yields CDR1 SGDLS and CDR2 YYNGEE. This CDR3 reads CASSPGLAGGVSKNIQYF. The CDR3 DNA sequence: TGTGCCAGCAGCCCGGGACTAGCGGGGGGTGTATCCAAAAACATTCAGTACTTC.

The chain links TRBV9 to TRBJ1-5; 9 bases map to TRBD1. CDR3 length: 15 residues. Germline CDR1 SGDLS, CDR2 YYNGEE. Germline trimming cut 3 bases from V and 7 bases from J; bases unmatched to any gene: 8. CDR3 sequence: CASSGPGDRAQPQHF. The CDR3 nucleotides read TGTGCCAGCAGCGGACCTGGGGACAGGGCCCAGCCCCAGCATTTT.

This rearrangement joins TRBV2 to TRBJ2-2, with TRBD2 identical over 14 bases. Germline V gene data show CDR1 as SNHLY and CDR2 as FYNNEI. Trimming cost V 7 bases and J 5 bases; bases outside gene matches: 9. CDR3 length equals 17 residues. The CDR3 loop reads CASKIGTSGGWTGELFF. The CDR3 DNA reads TGTGCCAGCAAGATAGGGACTAGCGGGGGCTGGACCGGGGAGCTGTTTTTT.

The chain has TRBV12-5 and TRBJ2-2; 7 bases line up with TRBD1. Germline values: CDR1 LGHNT, CDR2 FRNRAP. This CDR3 is 14 amino acids long. The junction had 6 bases not matched to a gene; V was cut back by 5 bases and J by 6 bases. The CDR3 DNA reads as TGTGCTAGTGGTCCGACAGGGTTTGCCGGGGAGCTGTTTTTT. Translated, it gives CASGPTGFAGELFF. The full variable domain, its missing parts supplied by reference TRBV12-5 and TRBJ2-2, is DARVTQTPRHKVTEMGQEVTMRCQPILGHNTVFWYRQTMMQGLELLAYFRNRAPLDDSGMPKDRFSAEMPDATLATLKIQPSEPRDSAVYFCASGPTGFAGELFFGEGSRLTVL.

The J gene is TRBJ1-1, the V gene TRBV12-5; a weak D match, TRBD1 (5 bases). CDR1 is LGHNT and CDR2 is FRNRAP in the germline V gene. CDR3 size: 13 residues. Trimming cost V 6 bases and J 1 base, with 9 bases left between them. The CDR3 DNA reads TGTGCTAGTGGGCTGGGGGGGAACACTGAAGCTTTCTTT. The encoded protein is CASGLGGNTEAFF.

The V and J genes are TRBV18 and TRBJ2-3, with 9 nucleotides matching TRBD2. From germline, CDR1 is KGHSH and CDR2 LQKENI. CDR3 length: 15 amino acids. Losses at the gene ends were 3 bases for V and 2 bases for J; bases not matched to a gene: 3. CDR3 amino acids: CASSPLAGVTDTQYF. CDR3 bases: TGTGCCAGCTCACCTTTAGCGGGGGTCACAGATACGCAGTATTTT.

The J gene is TRBJ2-7, the V gene TRBV5-1; no clear D. V gave up 0 bases and J gave up 0 bases, with 10 bases separating them. The length of the CDR3 is 15 residues. Germline V gene data show CDR1 as SGHRS and CDR2 as YFSETQ. CDR3 DNA: TGCGCCAGCAGCTTGGACAGCCCAAGCTCCTACGAGCAGTACTTC. Its translation: CASSLDSPSSYEQYF.

The chain employs TRBV9 and TRBJ2-6; weak D call: TRBD2 (6 bases). This CDR3 comprises 16 residues. Germline lookup yields CDR1 SGDLS and CDR2 YYNGEE. Trimming left V 3 bases short and J 3 bases short, with 13 bases between. The DNA for the CDR3 is TGTGCCAGCAGCGCCGGCCGGGGGAGTGGGGCCAACGTCCTGACTTTC. Its translation is CASSAGRGSGANVLTF.

The chain joins TRBV6-5 to TRBJ2-1; D not certain. The ends were cut back, 7 bases at V and 5 bases at J, with 12 bases in the middle. CDR1 and CDR2 (germline): MNHEY, SVGAGI. The length of the CDR3 is 13 residues. Here the CDR3 DNA reads TGTGCCAGCAAGTTTTCAAGCGACAATGAGCAGTTCTTC. Its protein product is CASKFSSDNEQFF.

The chain joins TRBV9 to TRBJ2-7, with 10 bases aligning to TRBD1. This CDR3 comprises 15 residues. V trimming: 0 bases; J trimming: 2 bases; junction bases outside the gene matches: 2. Germline values: CDR1 SGDLS, CDR2 YYNGEE. CDR3 sequence: CASSVGGTGAYEQYF. The CDR3 DNA reads as TGTGCCAGCAGCGTAGGCGGGACAGGGGCCTACGAGCAGTACTTC. Supplemented by reference TRBV9 and TRBJ2-7, the full variable domain reads DSGVTQTPKHLITATGQRVTLRCSPRSGDLSVYWYQQSLDQGLQFLIQYYNGEERAKGNILERFSAQQFPDLHSELNLSSLELGDSALYFCASSVGGTGAYEQYFGPGTRLTVT.

This clone came up once. This chain uses TRBV13 with TRBJ2-1, with TRBD2 identical over 10 bases. Germline V lookup: CDR1 PRHDT, CDR2 FYEKMQ (reference sequence). V gave up 2 bases and J gave up 5 bases; unmatched junction bases: 3. CDR3 size: 15 residues. The DNA of the CDR3 is TGTGCCAGCAGCTTATACCTAGCGGGGGACAATGAGCAGTTCTTC. Its protein product is CASSLYLAGDNEQFF.

The V and J genes are TRBV5-1 and TRBJ2-3, with TRBD2 identical over 12 bases. The CDR3 is 16 residues long. V trimming: 4 bases; J trimming: 5 bases; junction bases outside the gene matches: 8. Germline CDR1 and CDR2: SGHRS and YFSETQ. CDR3 sequence: CASSRGTSGGLDTQYF. The CDR3 DNA follows: TGCGCCAGCAGCCGTGGCACTAGCGGGGGGTTAGATACGCAGTATTTT.

The chain combines TRBV7-9 with TRBJ1-2; D might be TRBD1 (5 bases). This CDR3 has 16 amino acids. V was pared by 5 bases and J by 4 bases, with 20 bases between. Per germline, CDR1 SEHNR and CDR2 FQNEAQ (reference sequence). CDR3 residues: CASSPPPRTRTYGYTF. Here the CDR3 DNA reads TGTGCCAGCAGCCCCCCCCCTAGGACACGAACCTATGGCTACACCTTC. Full variable domain (rest looked up from reference TRBV7-9 and TRBJ1-2): DTGVSQNPRHKITKRGQNVTFRCDPISEHNRLYWYRQTLGQGPEFLTYFQNEAQLEKSRLLSDRFSAERPKGSFSTLEIQRTEQGDSAMYLCASSPPPRTRTYGYTFGSGTRLTVV.

This sequence joins TRBV6-4 and TRBJ1-1, with D uncertain. Germline-derived CDR1 and CDR2 are MRHNA and SNTAGT. The CDR3 is made up of 13 amino acids. The ends were cut back, 2 bases at V and 2 bases at J, with 6 bases in the middle. CDR3 sequence reads: CASSDQTNTEAFF. The CDR3 nucleotides read TGTGCCAGCAGTGACCAGACTAACACTGAAGCTTTCTTT.

This clone was detected once. The V and J genes are TRBV9 and TRBJ1-3, with 8 bases that match TRBD1. Germline assignment: CDR1 SGDLS and CDR2 YYNGEE. The J segment lost 0 bases and the V segment lost 4 bases, leaving 6 bases of the junction unmatched. The CDR3 runs to 16 residues. The CDR3 sequence is CASSLGDRLSGNTIYF. CDR3 coding DNA: TGTGCCAGCAGCTTAGGGGACAGGCTCTCTGGAAACACCATATATTTT.

The rearrangement joins TRBV4-3 to TRBJ1-1; D is undetermined. Germline V CDR1 and CDR2: LGHNA, YSLEER. Trimming stripped 0 bases from V and 5 bases from J, with 7 bases between. This CDR3 comprises 13 residues. CDR3 sequence: CASSQDRRTEAFF. The DNA for the CDR3 is TGCGCCAGCAGCCAAGACAGAAGAACTGAAGCTTTCTTT.

The chain recombines TRBV11-1 with TRBJ2-5; unclear D gene. The V end lost 5 bases, the J end lost 1 base, and 11 bases lay between the germline ends. This CDR3 spans 14 amino acids. The germline V gene has CDR1 SGHAT and CDR2 FQDESV (reference sequence). In DNA, the CDR3 is TGTGCCAGCAGCCCCCGAGTGGTCCAAGAGACCCAGTACTTC. It yields the protein CASSPRVVQETQYF.

Points on this clone: Germline is not matched at one junction end, which may reflect a read error. Other nucleotide sequences in the sample specify the same CDR3. This chain joins TRBV9 and TRBJ1-1; the D is unclear. CDR1 is SGDLS and CDR2 is YYNGEE in the germline V gene. The CDR3 totals 13 residues. DNA of the CDR3: TGTGCTAGCAGCGTCAACATGAACACTGAAGCTTTCTTT. It codes for CASSVNMNTEAFF.

The V gene is TRBV19, the J gene TRBJ1-2, with 9 nucleotides matching TRBD1. Germline V CDR1 and CDR2: LNHDA, SQIVND (reference sequence). There are 14 residues in the CDR3. After removal of 3 bases from V and 4 bases from J, the junction contained 3 bases not matched to a gene. As DNA, the CDR3 is TGTGCCAGTAGTATTGACAGGGGGGGCTATGGCTACACCTTC. It yields the protein CASSIDRGGYGYTF.

This chain links TRBV9 with TRBJ1-4; a possible D gene is TRBD1 (6 bases). Germline assignment: CDR1 SGDLS and CDR2 YYNGEE. The CDR3 is made up of 18 amino acids. V was clipped by 3 bases and J by 0 bases, with 18 bases between them. The CDR3 bases are TGTGCCAGCAGCGCATCCCCGACAGGAGCTGCAACTAATGAAAAACTGTTTTTT. Translating it yields CASSASPTGAATNEKLFF. Combining the CDR3 with reference TRBV9 and TRBJ1-4 gives the whole variable domain DSGVTQTPKHLITATGQRVTLRCSPRSGDLSVYWYQQSLDQGLQFLIQYYNGEERAKGNILERFSAQQFPDLHSELNLSSLELGDSALYFCASSASPTGAATNEKLFFGSGTQLSVL.

The rearrangement links TRBV10-3 to TRBJ2-7; 10 bases align to TRBD1. Trimming removed 5 bases from V and 6 bases from J; junction bases left unmatched: 7. The CDR3 has 14 amino acids. Germline V gene sequence: CDR1 ENHRY, CDR2 SYGVKD. The CDR3 nucleotides read TGTGCCATCAGTTCCGGGACAGGGGATGGCGAGCAGTACTTC. It is translated as CAISSGTGDGEQYF.

The rearrangement links TRBV6-6 to TRBJ1-2, with 10 bases lining up with TRBD1. In germline, CDR1 is MNHNY, CDR2 SVGAGI (reference sequence). Unmatched junction bases numbered 6, after V lost 4 bases and J lost 4 bases. This CDR3 contains 15 residues. This chain's CDR3 is CASSFSTGGFYGYTF. CDR3 coding DNA: TGTGCCAGCAGTTTCTCGACAGGGGGCTTCTATGGCTACACCTTC.

In nucleotides, the CDR3 is TGTGCCAGCCGCAGCTACAATGAGCAGTTCTTC. Encoded protein: CASRSYNEQFF. The gene calls are TRBV5-8 and TRBJ2-1; D gene ambiguous. V lost 7 bases to trimming and J lost 3 bases, with 5 bases between them. The CDR3 covers 11 residues. Germline assignment: CDR1 SGHTS and CDR2 YDEGEE.

The chain joins TRBV2 to TRBJ2-7; 8 nucleotides line up with TRBD1. V gave up 6 bases and J gave up 6 bases; unmatched junction bases: 7. CDR1 is SNHLY and CDR2 is FYNNEI in the germline V gene. CDR3 size: 13 residues. CDR3 sequence (DNA): TGTGCCAGCAGCAGGGACAGGATTTTCGAGCAGTACTTC. This translates into CASSRDRIFEQYF.

The chain carries TRBV19 and TRBJ1-3, with D tentatively TRBD1 (5 bases). The CDR3 totals 15 residues. In germline, CDR1 is LNHDA, CDR2 SQIVND (reference sequence). With 2 bases removed from V and 4 bases from J, the gap between germline ends came to 12 bases. The CDR3 bases are TGTGCCAGTAGTATAAAGGTCCAGGGAGGAAACACCATATATTTT. Protein sequence: CASSIKVQGGNTIYF.

This chain uses TRBV5-6 with TRBJ2-1; 12 bases line up with TRBD1. After removal of 4 bases from V and 4 bases from J, the junction contained 3 bases not matched to a gene. CDR3 length: 15 amino acids. Per germline, CDR1 SGHDT and CDR2 YYEEEE. The CDR3: CASSPGQGAYNEQFF. In nucleotides, the CDR3 is TGTGCCAGCAGCCCGGGACAGGGGGCATACAATGAGCAGTTCTTC.

This clone was counted a single time. This chain uses TRBV7-2 with TRBJ1-1; TRBD1 might be the D (5 bases). Germline V CDR1 and CDR2: SGHTA, FQGNSA. The CDR3 extends over 15 amino acids. V was trimmed by 2 bases and J by 4 bases, leaving 14 bases between them. The CDR3 region is CASSLQGQGGTEAFF. The CDR3 nucleotides are TGTGCCAGCAGCTTACAGGGTCAGGGAGGCACTGAAGCTTTCTTT.

The chain is built from TRBV6-6 and TRBJ2-6; no clear D gene. Trimming stripped 4 bases from V and 6 bases from J, with 13 bases between. CDR1 MNHNY and CDR2 SVGAGI come from the germline V gene (reference sequence). The CDR3 runs to 15 residues. CDR3 region: CASSSEAQSANVLTF. DNA for the CDR3: TGTGCCAGCAGTTCCGAGGCTCAATCGGCCAACGTCCTGACTTTC.